A selection of T cell receptor beta chains follows, all from one sample in a study of identical twins. MiXCR, applied by TCRdb to the 5' RACE reads, yields one record per CDR3 protein. The table records approximately 620,000 distinct CDR3 sequences, more than 6.5% of them present only once. These sequences were also reported in another study, on yellow fever vaccine responses in identical twins.

Sequences were obtained from PBMCs. The receptors were gathered from a young woman in good health. The CDR3 runs from the conserved cysteine through the conserved F or W. A D gene is named only where the DNA matches it firmly. Clone size is not always given. Where it is, it says once, few, many or a class for expanded clones.

j_call,v_call,clone_size,d_call,cdr3_aa,cdr3_nt
TRBJ2-4,TRBV5-6,.,.,CASSDGTQSAKNIQYF,TGTGCCAGCAGCGACGGGACTCAGTCAGCCAAAAACATTCAGTACTTC
TRBJ1-5,TRBV5-1,many,TRBD1,CASSLTGGNQPQHF,TGCGCCAGCAGCTTGACAGGGGGCAATCAGCCCCAGCATTTT
TRBJ2-5,TRBV12-3/TRBV12-4,once,.,CASSPPFGGPGETLYF,TGTGCCAGCAGTCCCCCCTTTGGAGGTCCAGGGGAGACCCTGTACTTC
TRBJ2-7,TRBV7-9,.,.,CASSFRSPEQYF,TGTGCCAGCAGCTTCAGATCCCCAGAGCAGTACTTC
TRBJ2-1,TRBV7-2,few,.,CASSLALGVDQFF,TGTGCCAGCAGCTTAGCGCTAGGGGTAGATCAGTTCTTC
TRBJ2-1,TRBV3-1,.,TRBD2,CASSLLAGEGQFF,TGTGCCAGCAGCCTTCTAGCGGGGGAGGGGCAGTTCTTC
TRBJ1-5,TRBV5-1,few,.,CASSFEGGSYQPQHF,TGCGCCAGCAGCTTCGAGGGGGGTAGTTATCAGCCCCAGCATTTT
TRBJ2-1,TRBV12-3/TRBV12-4,many,TRBD2,CASSFGSIHSHFSGKYNEQFF,TGTGCCAGCAGTTTCGGCAGCATTCACTCACATTTTAGCGGGAAGTACAATGAGCAGTTCTTC
TRBJ2-4,TRBV3-1,.,TRBD2,CASSQVPGGAKNIQYF,TGTGCCAGCAGCCAAGTACCGGGGGGGGCCAAAAACATTCAGTACTTC
TRBJ2-1,TRBV2,few,TRBD2,CASSESSGGQQFF,TGTGCCAGCAGTGAGAGTAGCGGGGGACAGCAGTTCTTC
TRBJ1-5,TRBV29-1,many,.,CSVGYQGDQPQHF,TGCAGCGTTGGCTATCAGGGTGATCAGCCCCAGCATTTT
TRBJ2-7,TRBV2,.,.,CASIEGLANEQYF,TGTGCCAGCATTGAGGGTCTAGCGAACGAGCAGTACTTC
TRBJ2-7,TRBV28,few,TRBD2,CASSLSVAGTYEQYF,TGTGCCAGCAGTTTATCTGTAGCGGGGACCTACGAGCAGTACTTC
TRBJ2-7,TRBV4-2,.,.,CASSQAGTALLEQYF,TGTGCCAGCAGCCAAGCCGGGACCGCCCTGCTCGAGCAGTACTTC
TRBJ1-4,TRBV27,few,.,CASRAHYNEKLFF,TGTGCCAGCAGGGCACACTATAATGAAAAACTGTTTTTT
TRBJ2-1,TRBV7-6,.,.,CASSLVAGRQVTYNEQFF,TGTGCCAGCAGCTTAGTCGCAGGTAGGCAGGTTACCTACAATGAGCAGTTCTTC
TRBJ2-7,TRBV6-4,.,TRBD2,CASSDSASGEQYF,TGTGCCAGCAGTGACTCAGCTAGCGGCGAGCAGTACTTC
TRBJ2-1,TRBV20-1,.,TRBD2,CSARDPGLAINEQFF,TGCAGTGCTAGAGACCCGGGACTAGCTATCAATGAGCAGTTCTTC
TRBJ2-3,TRBV15,once,.,CATSRDTGRPDTQYF,TGTGCCACCAGCAGAGATACAGGGCGACCAGATACGCAGTATTTT
TRBJ2-7,TRBV4-2,.,.,CASSQEWGTYEQYF,TGTGCCAGCAGCCAAGAGTGGGGAACCTACGAGCAGTACTTC
TRBJ2-5,TRBV7-9,many,.,CASSSQGPQETQYF,TGTGCCAGCAGCTCACAGGGCCCTCAAGAGACCCAGTACTTC
TRBJ2-7,TRBV7-2,many,TRBD1,CASSLSGQGSYEQYF,TGTGCCAGCAGCTTATCTGGACAGGGATCCTACGAGCAGTACTTC
TRBJ2-3,TRBV29-1,.,TRBD1,CSGQGRTQYF,TGCAGCGGACAGGGAAGGACGCAGTATTTT